What follows describes a single T cell receptor beta chain. Its antigen is not identified. The V gene's germline CDR1 is ENHRY and CDR2 SYGVKD. Trimming cost V 7 bases and J 6 bases, with 11 bases left between them. The CDR3 spans 12 residues. Stated treatment: roughly 19 received Ad26.COV2.S at low or high dose, single or two shots; roughly five received placebo; per-sample allocation not given. Collection of the samples took place on day 63 after the first injection of vaccine or placebo. The assay was immunoSEQ multiplex PCR, and TCRdb's table has in-frame clones only and misses some. The sample shows some 500,000 clones, 89% of them seen only once. This entry is derived from a study of Ad26.COV2.S vaccination and SARS-CoV-2 variants. About the study: Among those in the COV1001 Ad26.COV2.S trial arm was the donor.

General study results and limits: The TCR breadth and depth analyses may have understated or missed part of the total T cell responses.

The chain is built from TRBV10-3 and TRBJ2-3; no definite D call. The sequence was obtained from a person aged 18-60 years who received the Ad26.COV2.S COVID-19 vaccine or a placebo. The sample in question was peripheral blood, obtained in a trial of Ad26.COV2.S vaccine versus placebo. CDR3 amino acids: CAIKGPRDTQYF. The CDR3 bases are TGTGCCATCAAAGGGCCACGGGATACGCAGTATTTT.